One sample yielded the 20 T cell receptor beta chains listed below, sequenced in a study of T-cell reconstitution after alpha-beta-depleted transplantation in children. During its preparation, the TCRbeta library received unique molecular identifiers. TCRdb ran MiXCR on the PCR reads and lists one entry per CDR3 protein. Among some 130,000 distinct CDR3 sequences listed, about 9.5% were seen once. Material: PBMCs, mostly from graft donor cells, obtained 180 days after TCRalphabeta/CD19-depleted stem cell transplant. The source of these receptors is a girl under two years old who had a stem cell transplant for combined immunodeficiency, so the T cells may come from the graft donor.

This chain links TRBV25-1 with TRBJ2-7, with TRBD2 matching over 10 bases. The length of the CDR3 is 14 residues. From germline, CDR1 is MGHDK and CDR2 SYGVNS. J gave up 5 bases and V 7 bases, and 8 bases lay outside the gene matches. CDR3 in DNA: TGTGCCAGCACCCCAGCGGGAGGGCCCAACGAGCAGTACTTC. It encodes CASTPAGGPNEQYF.

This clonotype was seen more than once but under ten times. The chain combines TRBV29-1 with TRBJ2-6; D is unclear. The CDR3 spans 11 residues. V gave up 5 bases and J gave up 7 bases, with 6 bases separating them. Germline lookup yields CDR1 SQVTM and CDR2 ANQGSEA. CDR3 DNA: TGCAGCGTTAATAGCGCCAACGTCCTGACTTTC. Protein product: CSVNSANVLTF.

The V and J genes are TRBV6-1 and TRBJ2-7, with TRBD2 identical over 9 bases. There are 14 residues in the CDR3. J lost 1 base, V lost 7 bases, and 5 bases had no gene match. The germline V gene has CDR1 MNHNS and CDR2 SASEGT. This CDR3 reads CASTSTSGSYEQYF. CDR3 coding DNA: TGTGCCAGCACCTCGACTAGCGGATCCTACGAGCAGTACTTC.

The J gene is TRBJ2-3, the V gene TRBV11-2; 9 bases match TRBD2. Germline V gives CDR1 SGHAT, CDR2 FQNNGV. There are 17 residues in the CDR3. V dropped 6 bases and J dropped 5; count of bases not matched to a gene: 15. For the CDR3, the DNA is TGTGCCAGCAGTCAGATCCCCAGCGGGAGGAGGGGAGATACGCAGTATTTT. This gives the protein CASSQIPSGRRGDTQYF.

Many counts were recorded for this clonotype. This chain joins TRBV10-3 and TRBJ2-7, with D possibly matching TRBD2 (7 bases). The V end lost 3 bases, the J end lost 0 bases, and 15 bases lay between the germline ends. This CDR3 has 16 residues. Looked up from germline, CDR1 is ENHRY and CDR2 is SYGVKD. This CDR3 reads CAISEEGGIGSYEQYF. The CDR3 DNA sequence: TGTGCCATCAGTGAAGAGGGGGGGATAGGCTCCTACGAGCAGTACTTC.

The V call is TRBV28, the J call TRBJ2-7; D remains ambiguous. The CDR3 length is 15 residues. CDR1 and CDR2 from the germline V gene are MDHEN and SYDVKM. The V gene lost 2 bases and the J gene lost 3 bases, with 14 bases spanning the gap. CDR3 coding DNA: TGTGCCAGCAGTTTACCGGCCTACCCCGGCTACGAGCAGTACTTC. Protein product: CASSLPAYPGYEQYF.

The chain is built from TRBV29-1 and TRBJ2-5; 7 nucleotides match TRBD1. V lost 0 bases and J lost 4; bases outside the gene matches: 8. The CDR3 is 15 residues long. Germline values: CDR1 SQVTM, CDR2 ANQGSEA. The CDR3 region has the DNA TGCAGCGTTGAAGAGCGAGGGGGCGCAGGAGAGACCCAGTACTTC. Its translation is CSVEERGGAGETQYF.

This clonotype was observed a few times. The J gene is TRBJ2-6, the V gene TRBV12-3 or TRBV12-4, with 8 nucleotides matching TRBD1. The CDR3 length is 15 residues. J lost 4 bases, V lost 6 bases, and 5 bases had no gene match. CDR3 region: CASRDRASGANVLTF. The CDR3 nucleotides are TGTGCCAGCAGGGACAGGGCCTCCGGGGCCAACGTCCTGACTTTC.

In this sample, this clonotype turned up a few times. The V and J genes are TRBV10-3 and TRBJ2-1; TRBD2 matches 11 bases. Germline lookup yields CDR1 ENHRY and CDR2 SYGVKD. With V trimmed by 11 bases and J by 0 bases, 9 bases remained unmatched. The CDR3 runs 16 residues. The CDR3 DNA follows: TGTGCCGCCAGGACTAGCGGGTATAGCTCCTACAATGAGCAGTTCTTC. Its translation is CAARTSGYSSYNEQFF.

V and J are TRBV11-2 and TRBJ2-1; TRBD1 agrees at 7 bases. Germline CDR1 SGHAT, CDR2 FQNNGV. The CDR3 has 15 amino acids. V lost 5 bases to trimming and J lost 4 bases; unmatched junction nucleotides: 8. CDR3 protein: CASSTGTAYYNEQFF. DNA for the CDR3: TGTGCCAGCAGCACCGGGACAGCATATTACAATGAGCAGTTCTTC. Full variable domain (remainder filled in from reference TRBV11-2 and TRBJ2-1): EAGVAQSPRYKIIEKRQSVAFWCNPISGHATLYWYQQILGQGPKLLIQFQNNGVVDDSQLPKDRFSAERLKGVDSTLKIQPAKLEDSAVYLCASSTGTAYYNEQFFGPGTRLTVL.

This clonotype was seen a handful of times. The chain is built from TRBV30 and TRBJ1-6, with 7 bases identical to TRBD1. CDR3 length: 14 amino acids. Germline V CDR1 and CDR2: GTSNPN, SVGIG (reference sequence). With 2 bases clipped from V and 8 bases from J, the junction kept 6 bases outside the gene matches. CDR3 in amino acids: CAWSLTGFYSPLHF. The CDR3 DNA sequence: TGTGCCTGGAGTCTGACAGGGTTTTATTCACCCCTCCACTTT.

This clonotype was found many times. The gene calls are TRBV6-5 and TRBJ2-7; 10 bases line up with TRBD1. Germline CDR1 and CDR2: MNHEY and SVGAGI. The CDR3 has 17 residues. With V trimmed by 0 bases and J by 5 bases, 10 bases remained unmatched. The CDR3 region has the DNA TGTGCCAGCAGTTACTCGACCCCGACAGGGGGCGGCCACGAGCAGTACTTC. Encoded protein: CASSYSTPTGGGHEQYF.

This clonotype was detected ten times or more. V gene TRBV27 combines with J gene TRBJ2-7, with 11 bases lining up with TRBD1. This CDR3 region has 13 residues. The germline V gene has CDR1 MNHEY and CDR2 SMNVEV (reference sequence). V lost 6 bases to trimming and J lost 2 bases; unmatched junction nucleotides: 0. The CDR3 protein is CASRGQGAYEQYF. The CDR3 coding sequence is TGTGCCAGCAGGGGACAGGGGGCCTACGAGCAGTACTTC.

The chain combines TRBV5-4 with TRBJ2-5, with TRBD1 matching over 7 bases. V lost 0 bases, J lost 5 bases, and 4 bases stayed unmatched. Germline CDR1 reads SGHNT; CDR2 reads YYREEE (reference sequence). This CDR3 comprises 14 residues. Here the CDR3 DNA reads TGTGCCAGCAGCTTGGACAGGGGAGAGGAGACCCAGTACTTC. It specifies CASSLDRGEETQYF.

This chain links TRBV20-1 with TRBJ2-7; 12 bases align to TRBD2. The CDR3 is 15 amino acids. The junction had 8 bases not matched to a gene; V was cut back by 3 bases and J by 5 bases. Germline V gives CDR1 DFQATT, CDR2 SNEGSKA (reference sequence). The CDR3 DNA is TGCAGTGCTAGTCAAAGGACTAGCGGGGACGACGAGCAGTACTTC. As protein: CSASQRTSGDDEQYF.

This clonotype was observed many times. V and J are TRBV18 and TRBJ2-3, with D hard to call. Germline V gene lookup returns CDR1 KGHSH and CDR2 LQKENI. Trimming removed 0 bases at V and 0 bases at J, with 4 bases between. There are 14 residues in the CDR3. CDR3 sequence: CASSPPSSTDTQYF. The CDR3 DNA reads TGTGCCAGCTCACCACCGTCGAGCACAGATACGCAGTATTTT.

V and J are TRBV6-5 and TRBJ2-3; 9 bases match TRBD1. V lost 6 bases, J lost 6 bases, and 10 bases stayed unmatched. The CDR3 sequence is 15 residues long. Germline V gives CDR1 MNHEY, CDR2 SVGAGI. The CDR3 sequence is CASSYGTGWADTQYF. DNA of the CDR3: TGTGCCAGCAGCTACGGGACAGGGTGGGCTGATACGCAGTATTTT.

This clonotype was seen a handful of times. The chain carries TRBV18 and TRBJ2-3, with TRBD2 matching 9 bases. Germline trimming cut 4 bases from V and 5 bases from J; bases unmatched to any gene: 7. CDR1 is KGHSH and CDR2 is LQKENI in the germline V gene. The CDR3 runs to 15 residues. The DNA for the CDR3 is TGTGCCAGCTCACGTGCGGGGGGGCCAGGAGATACGCAGTATTTT. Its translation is CASSRAGGPGDTQYF.

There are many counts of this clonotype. CDR3 loop: CASSLGKGWDNEQFF. The CDR3 nucleotides read TGTGCCAGCAGTTTAGGGAAAGGGTGGGACAATGAGCAGTTCTTC. The chain combines TRBV12-3 or TRBV12-4 with TRBJ2-1, with D uncertain. Trimming left V 1 base short and J 5 bases short, with 12 bases between. CDR3 size: 15 residues.

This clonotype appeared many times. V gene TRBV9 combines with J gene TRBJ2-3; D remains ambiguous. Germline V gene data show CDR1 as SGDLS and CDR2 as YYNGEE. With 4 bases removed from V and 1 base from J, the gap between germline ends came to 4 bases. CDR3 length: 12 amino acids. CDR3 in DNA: TGTGCCAGCAGCCCGCGCACAGATACGCAGTATTTT. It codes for CASSPRTDTQYF.